This T cell receptor (beta chain) was profiled in a study of T cell responses to AZD1222 COVID-19 vaccine. Study observations and caveats: Distributed over spike, vaccine-associated CD4 TCRs predominated at 160-218 and 743-854.

The V gene's germline CDR1 is KGHSH and CDR2 LQKENI. CDR3 length: 23 residues. Trimming cost V 4 bases and J 7 bases; bases outside gene matches: 26. Method: immunoSEQ multiplex PCR; TCRdb's copy keeps in-frame clones and lacks some. Of some 140,000 clones in the sample, 91% were seen once. On this clone itself: Its antigen is still unknown.

Sequences were derived from peripheral blood, sampled on day 0 of AZD1222 vaccination. This clonotype originated in an adult in good health. V is TRBV18 and J is TRBJ2-1, with 15 nucleotides matching TRBD2. The CDR3, as DNA: TGTGCCAGCTCACTACTGGGACTAGCGGGAGGCAGCCGTACACAATATACTGTAAATGAGCAGTTCTTC. It translates to CASSLLGLAGGSRTQYTVNEQFF.